This is a list of T cell receptor beta chains from one sample in a study of beta chain features in type 1 diabetes. The table came from immunoSEQ multiplex PCR; TCRdb's copy has only in-frame clones and leaves some out. The sample carries some 700,000 clones, 10% to 15% recorded once. The sequenced material came from naive CD4+ T cells from blood. These receptor sequences come from a man between 18 and 29 years old with type 1 diabetes. Both conserved end residues are part of each CDR3. D genes are given only for firm matches. Expanded clones get a size class; other rows say once, few or many, or leave the size out.

TRBJ2-5,few,TRBV30,TRBD2,CAWSVGSGIETQYF,TGTGCCTGGAGTGTAGGTAGCGGGATAGAGACCCAGTACTTC
TRBJ1-3,few,TRBV7-9,TRBD1,CASGRQGNSGNTIYF,TGTGCCAGCGGTCGACAGGGTAACTCTGGAAACACCATATATTTT
TRBJ2-1,few,TRBV11-3,-,CASSSGREQFF,TGTGCCAGCAGTAGTGGGAGAGAGCAGTTCTTC
TRBJ1-5,-,TRBV28,TRBD1,CASSLQGAINQPQHF,TGTGCCAGCAGTCTACAGGGGGCCATCAATCAGCCCCAGCATTTT
TRBJ2-5,-,TRBV18,-,CASSPMEETQYF,TGTGCCAGCTCTCCAATGGAGGAGACCCAGTACTTC
TRBJ2-3,few,TRBV18,-,CASSPNMDSTDTQYF,TGTGCCAGCTCACCGAACATGGACAGCACAGATACGCAGTATTTT
TRBJ1-5,-,TRBV28,TRBD1,CASSSYRGGNQPQHF,TGTGCCAGCAGTTCATACAGGGGGGGCAATCAGCCCCAGCATTTT
TRBJ1-5,few,TRBV7-2,-,CASSLGGVGNQPQHF,TGTGCCAGCAGCTTGGGGGGGGTAGGCAATCAGCCCCAGCATTTT
TRBJ1-2,few,TRBV19,-,CARPIQTDGYTF,TGTGCCAGACCTATTCAGACAGATGGCTACACCTTC
TRBJ2-3,-,TRBV30,-,CACDPGALASTDTQYF,TGTGCCTGCGACCCGGGTGCCCTTGCTAGCACAGATACGCAGTATTTT
TRBJ2-5,-,TRBV27,-,CASSFELFWETQYF,TGTGCCAGCAGTTTTGAGCTATTCTGGGAGACCCAGTACTTC
TRBJ2-3,-,TRBV7-2,-,CASSLVPRGTQYF,TGTGCCAGCAGCTTAGTGCCCCGGGGTACGCAGTATTTT
TRBJ2-2,-,TRBV30,-,CAWSPLRGAFNTGELFF,TGTGCCTGGAGTCCCCTTAGGGGGGCTTTCAACACCGGGGAGCTGTTTTTT
TRBJ1-2,-,TRBV10-3,TRBD1,CAIGRDRGTGYTF,TGTGCCATCGGACGCGACAGGGGGACTGGCTACACCTTC
TRBJ2-3,few,TRBV7-2,-,CASSPRPGGQSDTQYF,TGTGCCAGCAGCCCCCGGCCGGGGGGCCAGAGTGATACGCAGTATTTT
TRBJ1-3,-,TRBV13,-,CASSLARAATGNTIYF,TGTGCCAGCAGCTTAGCACGGGCAGCAACTGGAAACACCATATATTTT
TRBJ1-2,-,TRBV6-1,-,CASSDGDRVYGYTF,TGTGCCAGCAGTGACGGTGACAGAGTCTATGGCTACACCTTC